Listed below are T cell receptor beta chains from one sample, sequenced in a study of blood T cell repertoires in COVID-19. Data came from immunoSEQ multiplex PCR; TCRdb stores just in-frame clones and leaves some out. Of tens of thousands of clones listed, roughly 87% are singletons. Source material: peripheral blood. The source of these receptors is a woman aged 80 or over with acute or convalescent COVID-19. Each CDR3 is given with its conserved first and last residue. The D gene is left open where the match is weak. Expanded clones get a size class; other rows say once, few or many, or leave the size out.

>TRBJ1-5|TRBD1|NA|TRBV19
TGTGCCAGTAAGGACAGGGGGCGATCTGGCAATCAGCCCCAGCATTTT
CASKDRGRSGNQPQHF
>TRBJ2-7|NA|NA|TRBV11-2
TGTGCCAGCAGCCCCCGGGGGTACGAGCAGTACTTC
CASSPRGYEQYF
>TRBJ2-3|TRBD2|NA|TRBV2
TGTGCCAGCAGACCTCCTCCTAGCGGGAGCACAGATACGCAGTATTTT
CASRPPPSGSTDTQYF
>TRBJ2-7|TRBD2|NA|TRBV10-2
TGCGCCAGTGGGACTAGCGTGTACGAGCAGTACTTC
CASGTSVYEQYF
>TRBJ1-1|NA|NA|TRBV7-9
TGTGCCAGCAGCCCGAGACAGAGCCAGAACACTGAAGCTTTCTTT
CASSPRQSQNTEAFF
>TRBJ1-2|TRBD1|NA|TRBV6-1
TGTGCCAGCAGTGCGACGGACAGGGGCCTTGACTATGGCTACACCTTC
CASSATDRGLDYGYTF
>TRBJ1-6|NA|NA|TRBV30
TGTGCCTTCAGTACGGGGTATTCACCCCTCCACTTT
CAFSTGYSPLHF
>TRBJ2-2|TRBD2|few|TRBV29-1
TGCAGCGTTGAACGGACTAGCGGCTTGTGGGGAACCACCGGGGAGCTGTTTTTT
CSVERTSGLWGTTGELFF
>TRBJ2-7|TRBD2|few|TRBV9
TGTGCCAGCAGCGTAGGGACTAGCGGGTCCTACGAGCAGTACTTC
CASSVGTSGSYEQYF
>TRBJ1-6|TRBD1|NA|TRBV5-6
TGTGCCAGCAGCTTGAGGACAGGGCCCAGCTCCTATAATTCACCCCTCCACTTT
CASSLRTGPSSYNSPLHF
>TRBJ2-3|TRBD2|NA|TRBV9
TGTGCCAGCAGCGTGGCGGGAGGGGTTCCAGATACGCAGTATTTT
CASSVAGGVPDTQYF
>TRBJ1-1|TRBD1|NA|TRBV19
TGTGCCAGTAGCACAGGGGTTGGTGAAGCTTTCTTT
CASSTGVGEAFF
>TRBJ2-2|TRBD2|NA|TRBV9
TGTGCCAGCAACGGGGGGGCCACCGGGGAGCTGTTTTTT
CASNGGATGELFF
>TRBJ2-7|TRBD2|NA|TRBV15
TGTGCCACCAGCAGAGGTTCGACTAGCCAATACGAGCAGTACTTC
CATSRGSTSQYEQYF
>TRBJ1-6|TRBD1|NA|TRBV5-6
TGTGCCAGCAGCTCGAAGCTGAGGGGGCGCGGAGGGGATTCACCCCTCCACTTT
CASSSKLRGRGGDSPLHF
>TRBJ2-3|TRBD2|NA|TRBV7-2
TGTGCCAGCAGCCCCCAAGGTAGCGGGGGGGATACGCAGTATTTT
CASSPQGSGGDTQYF
>TRBJ2-1|TRBD2|once|TRBV7-2
TGTGCCAGCAGCTTAGTGCGGGGGGACAATGAGCAGTTCTTC
CASSLVRGDNEQFF
>TRBJ2-7|NA|large|TRBV5-6
TGTGCCAGCAGCTTGAAGCCGAGCTCCTACGAGCAGTACTTC
CASSLKPSSYEQYF
>TRBJ2-7|TRBD1|NA|TRBV14
TGTGCCAGCAGCCAAACCCAGGGACAGGGGGGAAACGAGCAGTACTTC
CASSQTQGQGGNEQYF
>TRBJ1-1|NA|NA|TRBV29-1
TGCAGCGTTGAAGATCTCCTGGAGGGCGAAGTTGAAGGTGAAGCTTTCTTT
CSVEDLLEGEVEGEAFF
>TRBJ1-2|TRBD1|few|TRBV4-3
TGCGCCAGCAGCCAAGGGACAGGGGGCGGAAACTATGGCTACACCTTC
CASSQGTGGGNYGYTF
>TRBJ1-4|TRBD1|NA|TRBV5-4
TGTGCCAGCAGCTTGGACAGGGGAGGTAATGAAAAACTGTTTTTT
CASSLDRGGNEKLFF
>TRBJ1-4|NA|NA|TRBV19
TGTGCCAGTAGTATAGTCGCGGAAAAACTGTTTTTT
CASSIVAEKLFF
>TRBJ1-1|TRBD1|once|TRBV27
TGTGCCAGCACCCGGGGACAGGGGTTCACTGAAGCTTTCTTT
CASTRGQGFTEAFF
>TRBJ1-5|TRBD1|NA|TRBV7-2
TGTGCCAGCAGCGCTCGACAGGGGGTTCAGCCCCAGCATTTT
CASSARQGVQPQHF
>TRBJ2-7|TRBD2|NA|TRBV7-2
TGTGCCAGCAGCTTAGTTGGGACTAGCGGGGAGTACGAGCAGTACTTC
CASSLVGTSGEYEQYF
>TRBJ1-1|TRBD1|NA|TRBV7-2
TGTGCCAGCAGCTTGGTAGGGGGCGGGTACACTGAAGCTTTCTTT
CASSLVGGGYTEAFF
>TRBJ1-2|NA|NA|TRBV30
TGTGCCTGGGGAGTCGGGTTAGGAGGCTACACCTTC
CAWGVGLGGYTF
>TRBJ2-7|NA|NA|TRBV11-2
TGTGCCAGCAGCAGGACTGCTTCCTACGAGCAGTACTTC
CASSRTASYEQYF
>TRBJ1-5|TRBD1|NA|TRBV19
TGTGCCAGTAGCCTTGGGACAGTTCAGCCCCAGCATTTT
CASSLGTVQPQHF
>TRBJ1-4|NA|many|TRBV5-4
TGTGCCAGCAGCTTGCATAATGAAAAACTGTTTTTT
CASSLHNEKLFF
>TRBJ2-2|NA|NA|TRBV5-4
TGTGCCAGCAGCCCCGGATGGGCCGGGAACACCGGGGAGCTGTTTTTT
CASSPGWAGNTGELFF
>TRBJ2-5|NA|NA|TRBV7-2
TGTGCCAGCAGTCCTGTTGGGGGGGGGCCAGGGGCCCAGTACTTC
CASSPVGGGPGAQYF
>TRBJ1-3|NA|NA|TRBV6-5
TGTGCCGCGGGTGCGACGGGGGGGACGAACACCATATATTTT
CAAGATGGTNTIYF
>TRBJ1-3|NA|NA|TRBV7-2
TGTGCCAGCAGCTCTAACTCTGGAAACACCATATATTTT
CASSSNSGNTIYF
>TRBJ1-3|NA|NA|TRBV6-5
TGTGCCAGCAGTTACTCAACAAAAGGAAACACCATATATTTT
CASSYSTKGNTIYF
>TRBJ1-3|NA|NA|TRBV11-2
TGTGCCAGCAGCCTTCGGGACTCTAGACTGGGAAACACCATATATTTT
CASSLRDSRLGNTIYF
>TRBJ2-5|NA|once|TRBV6-5
TGTGCCAGCAGACCCGGGGGGCGCGGGACCCAGTACTTC
CASRPGGRGTQYF
>TRBJ1-5|NA|NA|TRBV5-1
TGCGCCAGCAGCTTGGATCCCAGTATGAATCAGCCCCAGCATTTT
CASSLDPSMNQPQHF
>TRBJ1-3|NA|NA|TRBV7-4
TGTGCCAGCAGCTTAGCACAGGACTCTGGAAACACCATATATTTT
CASSLAQDSGNTIYF
>TRBJ2-1|TRBD2|few|TRBV18
TGTGCCAGCTCACCGTTAGCGGGAGACGTAAGGGAAAATGAGCAGTTCTTC
CASSPLAGDVRENEQFF